The clone carrying this TCR beta chain was observed at least ten times. Its antigen is currently unknown. Amplification in unsorted PBMC replicate PCRs started from about 320 ng DNA, which equals some 29,000 T cell genomes. The data were produced by immunoSEQ multiplex PCR, yet TCRdb's version contains in-frame clones alone and is incomplete. The table includes some 510,000 clones, around 74% detected once. This entry comes from a study of shared clonotypes between healthy human individuals. Findings and limits, study-wide: Sampling covered blood only; tissue repertoires likely differ.

Within Nashville, Tennessee resided all donors, each a Caucasian adult. The receptor's source is a middle-aged woman in good health. Some clones in this sample may be carry-over from other donors' samples. Sequenced material: PBMCs.

The CDR3 here is CAWSEMTHYGYTF. CDR3 coding DNA: TGTGCCTGGAGTGAGATGACTCACTATGGCTACACCTTC. The genes are TRBV30 and TRBJ1-2; D remains ambiguous. The CDR3 totals 13 residues. Germline CDR1 and CDR2: GTSNPN and SVGIG (reference sequence). Between the trimmed V and J ends, which lost 1 base and 3 bases, there was a span of 9 bases.